This entry describes one T cell receptor (beta chain). This clonotype has more than one count but fewer than ten. What antigen it recognizes has not been identified. Base qualities were left out, and no much larger clone turns up one base away. V lost 2 bases and J lost 2 bases, and the count of bases not matched to a germline gene is 6. The CDR3 measures 14 amino acids from cysteine to phenylalanine. Only the CDR3 region is kept as DNA, spanning 42 bases read in frame from base 1. Via the germline V gene, CDR1 is SQVTM and CDR2 ANQGSEA. The data stem from a study of T cell repertoires in cytomegalovirus infection (dated by TCRdb to 2018 to 2020). Context from the whole study: Donor HLA type was relevant to the analysis, as public TCR beta signatures indicated carriage of CMV infection together with the matching HLA type.

For sequencing, an Illumina HiSeq 1500 was employed. TCRdb handled the public reads itself, with Q25 trimming in fastp and clone calling in MiXCR, and kept productive beta chains. Entries that share a CDR3 protein sequence are merged under the most common genes and DNA. Here the sample has approximately 320,000 distinct CDR3 sequences; 9.5% occur a single time. The top ten constitute around 4% of the sample. The paper's findings and limits, for the study overall: In the ex vivo response, HLA-C-restricted CMV-specific TCR beta clonotypes were dominant, and in two of eight donors the single most frequent clonotype came from this HLA-C-restricted group. In both this cohort and an independent cohort of over 350 donors, the cumulative frequency of public TCR beta family members distinguished carriers of CMV infection plus the relevant HLA type.

This sequence originates from a human donor in good health (CMV status not recorded). Some clones in this sample may be carry-over from other donors' samples. Sequenced material: PBMCs. This chain joins TRBV29-1 to TRBJ2-7; 7 junctional bases match TRBD1. In nucleotide form, the sequence is TGCAGCGTTGAACGGCGGCAGGGGGCCTACGAGCAGTACTTC. It translates as CSVERRQGAYEQYF.